This is a list of T cell receptor beta chains from one sample in a study of shared clonotypes between healthy human individuals. Assay used: immunoSEQ multiplex PCR; TCRdb lists only in-frame clones, some missing. The data show about 2.3 million clones, roughly 93% seen once. Sequencing was carried out using naive CD4+ T cells from PBMCs. The receptors were gathered from a man aged 18 to 30 in good health. Some clones in this sample may be carry-over from other donors' samples. Both conserved end residues are part of each CDR3. The D gene is left open where the match is weak. Where a row states a size, it is once, few, many or the class of an expanded clone; other rows omit it.

d_call | j_call | v_call | clone_size | cdr3_aa | cdr3_nt
NA | TRBJ1-2 | TRBV6-1 | once | CASSDHRTSNYGGYTF | TGTGCCAGCAGTGACCACAGGACTAGTAACTATGGAGGCTACACCTTC
TRBD1 | TRBJ2-5 | TRBV5-4 | NA | CASSPGQDQETQYF | TGTGCCAGCAGCCCTGGACAGGACCAAGAGACCCAGTACTTC
TRBD1 | TRBJ2-7 | TRBV7-3 | NA | CASSSGQGAVEQYF | TGTGCCAGCAGCTCCGGACAGGGGGCTGTAGAGCAGTACTTC
TRBD1 | TRBJ2-2 | TRBV27 | NA | CASYGQGVSRNTGELFF | TGTGCCAGCTACGGACAGGGTGTATCTAGGAACACCGGGGAGCTGTTTTTT
NA | TRBJ1-1 | TRBV6-6 | NA | CASSVDLTGFF | TGTGCCAGCAGCGTAGACCTTACGGGTTTCTTT
TRBD2 | TRBJ2-2 | TRBV5-1 | NA | CASSLAGRGRGTGELFF | TGCGCCAGCAGCTTGGCCGGGAGGGGCCGGGGAACCGGGGAGCTGTTTTTT
NA | TRBJ1-3 | TRBV29-1 | NA | CSAGAGNTIYF | TGCAGCGCCGGAGCGGGAAACACCATATATTTT
NA | TRBJ2-1 | TRBV15 | once | CATSLTARSYNEQFF | TGTGCCACCAGCCTTACCGCCCGCTCCTACAATGAGCAGTTCTTC
NA | TRBJ1-5 | TRBV5-6 | NA | CASSFWGYSNQPQHF | TGTGCCAGCAGCTTTTGGGGCTATAGCAATCAGCCCCAGCATTTT
TRBD2 | TRBJ2-3 | TRBV14 | NA | CARGRRGEAGGQCGDTQYF | TGTGCCAGGGGTAGGAGGGGCGAAGCGGGAGGGCAGTGTGGAGATACGCAGTATTTT
NA | TRBJ1-3 | TRBV9 | NA | CASSVAASSGNTIYF | TGTGCCAGCAGCGTAGCGGCGAGCTCTGGAAACACCATATATTTT
NA | TRBJ1-5 | TRBV28 | NA | CASSTGTGDQPQHF | TGTGCCAGCAGTACCGGAACAGGAGATCAGCCCCAGCATTTT
TRBD1 | TRBJ2-1 | TRBV7-6 | once | CASSLGTGYNEQFF | TGTGCCAGCAGCCTCGGGACAGGGTACAATGAGCAGTTCTTC
TRBD1 | TRBJ2-7 | TRBV25-1 | NA | CASSAEGGQGAYEQYF | TGTGCCAGCAGTGCTGAGGGGGGACAGGGGGCCTACGAGCAGTACTTC
NA | TRBJ2-1 | TRBV7-2 | NA | CASSFRAGSSYNEQFF | TGTGCCAGCAGCTTCAGGGCGGGGAGCTCCTACAATGAGCAGTTCTTC
NA | TRBJ1-4 | TRBV5-8 | NA | CASSLGYRLNEKLFF | TGTGCCAGCAGCTTGGGATACAGGCTTAATGAAAAACTGTTTTTT